These 2 T cell receptor beta chains came from one sample sequenced in a study of cytomegalovirus exposure and HLA in healthy donors. PCR amplification relied on 60 Vbeta primers (plus 13 Jbeta primers). Data came from immunoSEQ multiplex PCR; TCRdb stores just in-frame clones and leaves some out. The table records tens of thousands of clones, approximately 78% of them present only once. The sequenced sample was PBMCs. The origin of the receptors is a woman aged 25 to 39 in good health and CMV-seronegative.

This sequence joins TRBV5-1 and TRBJ1-3; D may be TRBD1 (6 bases). CDR1 is SGHRS, CDR2 YFSETQ, per germline. With 4 bases removed from V and 6 bases from J, the gap between germline ends came to 14 bases. The CDR3 sequence is 14 residues long. The CDR3, as DNA: TGCGCCAGCAGCGAAGGACAGTCCGTAAACACCATATATTTT. The encoded protein is CASSEGQSVNTIYF.

J is TRBJ1-1 and V is TRBV28; possible D gene TRBD1, 6 bases. The CDR3 length is 17 residues. CDR1 is MDHEN, CDR2 SYDVKM, per germline. V lost 5 bases and J 0 bases, leaving 19 bases between the germline ends. CDR3 region: CASSIVDLRDMNTEAFF. Written as DNA, the CDR3 is TGTGCCAGCAGTATCGTCGACCTCAGGGACATGAACACTGAAGCTTTCTTT.